This T cell receptor (beta chain) was sequenced in a study of cytomegalovirus exposure and HLA in healthy donors. CDR3 length: 12 residues. Looked up from germline, CDR1 is SQVTM and CDR2 is ANQGSEA. The junction had 1 base not matched to a gene; V was cut back by 6 bases and J by 4 bases. Produced via immunoSEQ multiplex PCR; TCRdb's table is partial and in-frame only. The table shows around 190,000 clones, with about three quarters occurring only once. The TCR sequence derives from a woman in her twenties or thirties in good health and CMV-seronegative. Sequences were obtained from PBMCs. V gene TRBV29-1 combines with J gene TRBJ2-1; 9 bases match TRBD2. CDR3 in DNA: TGCAGCGTGCGGGAGGGGTACAATGAGCAGTTCTTC. Encoded protein: CSVREGYNEQFF.